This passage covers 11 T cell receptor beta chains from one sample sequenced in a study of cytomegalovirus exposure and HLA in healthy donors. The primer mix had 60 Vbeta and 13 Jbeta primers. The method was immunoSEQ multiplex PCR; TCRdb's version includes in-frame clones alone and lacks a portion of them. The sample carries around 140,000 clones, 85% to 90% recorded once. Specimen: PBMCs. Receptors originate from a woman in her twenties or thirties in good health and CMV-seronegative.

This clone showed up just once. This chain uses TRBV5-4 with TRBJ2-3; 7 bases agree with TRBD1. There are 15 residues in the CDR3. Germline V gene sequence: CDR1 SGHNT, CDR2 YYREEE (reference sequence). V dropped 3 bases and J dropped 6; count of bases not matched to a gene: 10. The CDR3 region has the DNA TGTGCCAGCAGCTACTGGACAGGAGGTCCCGATACGCAGTATTTT. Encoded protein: CASSYWTGGPDTQYF.

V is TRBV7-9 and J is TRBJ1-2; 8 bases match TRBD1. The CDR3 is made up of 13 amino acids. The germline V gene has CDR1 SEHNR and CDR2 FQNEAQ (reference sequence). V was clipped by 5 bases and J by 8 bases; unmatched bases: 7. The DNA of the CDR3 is TGTGCCAGCAGCGAGTGGACAGGGCGGGGCTACACCTTC. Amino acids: CASSEWTGRGYTF.

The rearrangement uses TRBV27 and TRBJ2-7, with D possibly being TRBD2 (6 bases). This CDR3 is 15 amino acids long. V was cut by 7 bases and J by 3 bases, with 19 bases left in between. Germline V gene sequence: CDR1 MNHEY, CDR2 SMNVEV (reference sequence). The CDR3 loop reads CASTKAPAGYYEQYF. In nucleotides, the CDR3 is TGTGCCAGCACGAAAGCCCCCGCGGGGTACTACGAGCAGTACTTC.

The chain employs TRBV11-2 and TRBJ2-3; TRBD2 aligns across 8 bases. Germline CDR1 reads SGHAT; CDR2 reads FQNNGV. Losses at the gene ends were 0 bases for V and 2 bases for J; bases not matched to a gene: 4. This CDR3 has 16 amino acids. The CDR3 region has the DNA TGTGCCAGCAGCTTAGATGCGGGGGGCCTCACAGATACGCAGTATTTT. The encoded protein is CASSLDAGGLTDTQYF.

The chain's CDR3 is CASSLQRGLAGELFF. CDR3 in DNA: TGTGCCAGCAGTCTCCAGCGGGGGCTGGCCGGGGAGCTGTTTTTT. This chain joins TRBV28 and TRBJ2-2; the match to TRBD2 covers 8 bases. The germline V gene encodes CDR1 MDHEN and CDR2 SYDVKM. CDR3 length: 15 residues. Trimming at V came to 5 bases and at J to 6 bases, leaving 8 bases not matched to a gene.

CDR3 protein: CASSQGTGEQETQYF. The CDR3 DNA reads as TGTGCCAGCAGCCAAGGAACAGGGGAGCAAGAGACCCAGTACTTC. V is TRBV4-2 and J is TRBJ2-5; 7 bases agree with TRBD1. V lost 1 base, J lost 2 bases, and 4 bases stayed unmatched. This CDR3 comprises 15 residues. CDR1 and CDR2 (germline): LGHNA, YNFKEQ.

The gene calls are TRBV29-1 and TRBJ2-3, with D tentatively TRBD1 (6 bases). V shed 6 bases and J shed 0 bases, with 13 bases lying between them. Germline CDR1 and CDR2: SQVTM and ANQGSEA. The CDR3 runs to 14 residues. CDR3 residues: CSVAGDRSTDTQYF. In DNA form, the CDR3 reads TGCAGCGTGGCAGGGGACCGAAGCACAGATACGCAGTATTTT.

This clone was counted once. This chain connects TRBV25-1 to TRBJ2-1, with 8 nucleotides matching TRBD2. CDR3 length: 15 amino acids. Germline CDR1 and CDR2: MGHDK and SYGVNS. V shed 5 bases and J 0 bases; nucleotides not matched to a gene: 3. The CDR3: CASSRAGASYNEQFF. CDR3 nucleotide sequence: TGTGCCAGCAGTCGAGCGGGAGCCTCCTACAATGAGCAGTTCTTC. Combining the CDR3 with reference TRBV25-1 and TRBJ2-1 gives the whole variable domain EADIYQTPRYLVIGTGKKITLECSQTMGHDKMYWYQQDPGMELHLIHYSYGVNSTEKGDLSSESTVSRIRTEHFPLTLESARPSHTSQYLCASSRAGASYNEQFFGPGTRLTVL.

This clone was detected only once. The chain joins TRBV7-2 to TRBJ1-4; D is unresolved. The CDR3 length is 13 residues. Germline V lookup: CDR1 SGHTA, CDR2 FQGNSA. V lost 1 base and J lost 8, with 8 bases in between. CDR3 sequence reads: CASSLGGLEKLFF. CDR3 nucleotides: TGTGCCAGCAGCTTAGGAGGGTTGGAAAAACTGTTTTTT.

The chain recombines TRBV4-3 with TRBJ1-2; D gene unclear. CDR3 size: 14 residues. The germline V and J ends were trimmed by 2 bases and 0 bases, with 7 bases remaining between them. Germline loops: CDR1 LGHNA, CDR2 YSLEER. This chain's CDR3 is CASSQTVANYGYTF. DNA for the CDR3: TGCGCCAGCAGCCAAACAGTTGCTAACTATGGCTACACCTTC.

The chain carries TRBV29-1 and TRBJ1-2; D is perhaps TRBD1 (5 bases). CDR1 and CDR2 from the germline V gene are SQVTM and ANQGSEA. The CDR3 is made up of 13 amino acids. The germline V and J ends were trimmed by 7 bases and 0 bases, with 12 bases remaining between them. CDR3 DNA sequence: TGCAGCGCCCAGACAGCCCCTAACTATGGCTACACCTTC. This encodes CSAQTAPNYGYTF.